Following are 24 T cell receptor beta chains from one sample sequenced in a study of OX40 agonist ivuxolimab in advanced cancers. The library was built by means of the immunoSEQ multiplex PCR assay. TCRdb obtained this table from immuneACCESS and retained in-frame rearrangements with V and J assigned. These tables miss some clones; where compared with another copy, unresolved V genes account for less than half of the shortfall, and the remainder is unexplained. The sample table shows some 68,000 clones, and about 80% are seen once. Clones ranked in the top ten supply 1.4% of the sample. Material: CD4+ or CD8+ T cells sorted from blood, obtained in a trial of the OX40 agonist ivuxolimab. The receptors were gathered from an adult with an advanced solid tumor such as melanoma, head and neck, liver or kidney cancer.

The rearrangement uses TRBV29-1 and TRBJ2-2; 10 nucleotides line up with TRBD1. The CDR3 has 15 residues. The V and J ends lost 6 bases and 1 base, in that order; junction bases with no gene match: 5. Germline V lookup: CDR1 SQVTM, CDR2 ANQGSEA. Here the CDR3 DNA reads TGCAGCGTCGCTGGACAGGGGGGGAACACCGGGGAGCTGTTTTTT. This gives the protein CSVAGQGGNTGELFF.

The CDR3 coding sequence is TGTGCCAGCAGCTTAGCTGGGGGGCTGACCGGGGAGCTGTTTTTT. It specifies CASSLAGGLTGELFF. This chain links TRBV11-3 with TRBJ2-2; D tentatively reads TRBD1 or TRBD2 (6 bases each). This CDR3 is built from 15 residues. Germline V lookup: CDR1 SGHNT, CDR2 YENEEA. Trimming shortened V by 1 base and J by 5 bases, and 11 bases separated the two germline ends.

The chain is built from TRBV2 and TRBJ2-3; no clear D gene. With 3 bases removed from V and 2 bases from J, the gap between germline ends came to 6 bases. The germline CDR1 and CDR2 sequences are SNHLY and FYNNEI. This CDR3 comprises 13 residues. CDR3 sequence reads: CASSDRSTDTQYF. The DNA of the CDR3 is TGTGCCAGCAGTGACAGGTCCACAGATACGCAGTATTTT.

The CDR3 sequence: CASSFGVTETQYF. CDR3 in DNA: TGTGCCAGCAGCTTTGGTGTGACGGAGACCCAGTACTTC. J is TRBJ2-5 and V is TRBV11-2, with D unclear. Per germline, CDR1 SGHAT and CDR2 FQNNGV. V lost 3 bases, J lost 5 bases, and 10 bases lay in between. The CDR3 covers 13 residues.

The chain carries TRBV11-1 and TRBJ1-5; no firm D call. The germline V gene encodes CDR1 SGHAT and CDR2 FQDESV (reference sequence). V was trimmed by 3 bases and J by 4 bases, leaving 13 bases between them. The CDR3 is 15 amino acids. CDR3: CASSFGVGGNQPQHF. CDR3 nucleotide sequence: TGTGCCAGCAGCTTTGGGGTAGGTGGTAATCAGCCCCAGCATTTT.

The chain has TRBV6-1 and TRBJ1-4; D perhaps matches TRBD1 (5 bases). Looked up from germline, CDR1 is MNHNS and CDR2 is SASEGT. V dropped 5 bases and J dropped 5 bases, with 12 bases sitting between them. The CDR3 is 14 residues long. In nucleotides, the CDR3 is TGTGCCAGCAGTCTACAGGCCTCCAATGAAAAACTGTTTTTT. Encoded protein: CASSLQASNEKLFF.

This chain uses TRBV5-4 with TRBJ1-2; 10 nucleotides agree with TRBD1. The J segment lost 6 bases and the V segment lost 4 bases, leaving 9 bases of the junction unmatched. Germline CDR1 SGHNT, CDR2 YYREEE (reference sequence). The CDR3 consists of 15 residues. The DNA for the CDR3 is TGTGCCAGCAGCCCACCCGACAGGGGGCAGAATGGCTACACCTTC. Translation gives CASSPPDRGQNGYTF. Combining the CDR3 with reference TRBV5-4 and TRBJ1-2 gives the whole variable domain ETGVTQSPTHLIKTRGQQVTLRCSSQSGHNTVSWYQQALGQGPQFIFQYYREEENGRGNFPPRFSGLQFPNYSSELNVNALELDDSALYLCASSPPDRGQNGYTFGSGTRLTVV.

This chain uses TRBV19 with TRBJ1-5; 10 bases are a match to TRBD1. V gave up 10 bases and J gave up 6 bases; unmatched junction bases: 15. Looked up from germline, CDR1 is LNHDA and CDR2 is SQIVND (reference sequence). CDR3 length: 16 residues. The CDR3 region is CATQYRDRGLSQPQHF. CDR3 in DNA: TGTGCCACCCAGTACCGGGACAGGGGCCTTTCTCAGCCCCAGCATTTT.

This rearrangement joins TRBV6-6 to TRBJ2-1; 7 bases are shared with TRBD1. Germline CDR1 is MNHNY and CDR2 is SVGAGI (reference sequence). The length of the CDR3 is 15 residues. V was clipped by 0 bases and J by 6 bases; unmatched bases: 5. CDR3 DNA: TGTGCCAGCAGTTACTCGAGGGACAGCCCCAATGAGCAGTTCTTC. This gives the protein CASSYSRDSPNEQFF.

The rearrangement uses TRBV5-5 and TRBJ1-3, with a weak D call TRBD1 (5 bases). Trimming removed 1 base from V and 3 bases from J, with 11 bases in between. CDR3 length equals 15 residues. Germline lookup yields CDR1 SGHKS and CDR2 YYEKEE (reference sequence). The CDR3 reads CASSLMGEVGNTIYF. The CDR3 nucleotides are TGTGCCAGCAGCTTGATGGGGGAAGTTGGAAACACCATATATTTT.

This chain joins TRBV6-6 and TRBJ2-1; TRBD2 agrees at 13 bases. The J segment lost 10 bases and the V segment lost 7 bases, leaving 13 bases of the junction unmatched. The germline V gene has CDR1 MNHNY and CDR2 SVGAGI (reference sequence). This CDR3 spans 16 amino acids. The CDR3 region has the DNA TGTGCCAGCACCCGAAGGGGACAGGGACTAGCGGGGGAGCAGTTCTTC. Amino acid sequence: CASTRRGQGLAGEQFF.

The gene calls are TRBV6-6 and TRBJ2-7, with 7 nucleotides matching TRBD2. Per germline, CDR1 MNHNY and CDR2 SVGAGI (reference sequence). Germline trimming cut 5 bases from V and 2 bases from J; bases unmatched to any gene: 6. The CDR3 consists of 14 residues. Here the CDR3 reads CASSGGTNPYEQYF. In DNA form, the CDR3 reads TGTGCCAGCAGTGGAGGGACTAATCCCTACGAGCAGTACTTC.

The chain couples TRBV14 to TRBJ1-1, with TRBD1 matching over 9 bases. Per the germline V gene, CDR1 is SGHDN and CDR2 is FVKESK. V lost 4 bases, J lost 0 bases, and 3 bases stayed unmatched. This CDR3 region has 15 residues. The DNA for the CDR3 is TGTGCCAGCAGCCTAAGGACAGGGGTGAACACTGAAGCTTTCTTT. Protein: CASSLRTGVNTEAFF.

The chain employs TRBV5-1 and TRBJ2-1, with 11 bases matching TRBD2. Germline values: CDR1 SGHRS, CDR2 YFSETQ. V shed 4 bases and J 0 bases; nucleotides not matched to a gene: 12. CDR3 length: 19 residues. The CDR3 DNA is TGCGCCAGCAGCACCCGGTCGGCTAGCGGGGGGAGCTCCTACAATGAGCAGTTCTTC. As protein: CASSTRSASGGSSYNEQFF.

The CDR3: CAWMVAGGSGELFF. CDR3 DNA: TGTGCCTGGATGGTAGCGGGGGGGTCCGGGGAGCTGTTTTTT. The chain uses TRBV30 and TRBJ2-2; the match to TRBD2 covers 11 bases. The V gene end was trimmed by 4 bases and the J gene end by 6 bases; junction bases not matched to a gene: 4. This CDR3 region has 14 residues. The V gene's germline CDR1 is GTSNPN and CDR2 SVGIG (reference sequence).

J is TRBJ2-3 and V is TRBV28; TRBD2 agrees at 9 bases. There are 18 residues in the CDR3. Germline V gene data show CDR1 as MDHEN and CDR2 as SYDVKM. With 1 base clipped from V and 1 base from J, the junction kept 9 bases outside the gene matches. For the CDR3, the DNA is TGTGCCAGCAGTTTATTATCCAGAGCGGGGGGCGGCACAGATACGCAGTATTTT. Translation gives CASSLLSRAGGGTDTQYF.

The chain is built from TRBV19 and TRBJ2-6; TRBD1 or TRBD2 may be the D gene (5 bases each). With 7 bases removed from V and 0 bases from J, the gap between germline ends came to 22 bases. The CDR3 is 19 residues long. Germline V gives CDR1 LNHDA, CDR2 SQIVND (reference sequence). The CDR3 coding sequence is TGTGCCAGTAAGAGGGTAGGAACAAGTGGGGGCTCTGGGGCCAACGTCCTGACTTTC. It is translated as CASKRVGTSGGSGANVLTF.

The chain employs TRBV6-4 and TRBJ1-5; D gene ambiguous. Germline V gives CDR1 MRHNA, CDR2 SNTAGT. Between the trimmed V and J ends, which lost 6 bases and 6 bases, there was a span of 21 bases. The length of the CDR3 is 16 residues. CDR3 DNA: TGTGCCAGCAGAGTCCCGGGATATACAGTAAGTCAGCCCCAGCATTTT. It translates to CASRVPGYTVSQPQHF.

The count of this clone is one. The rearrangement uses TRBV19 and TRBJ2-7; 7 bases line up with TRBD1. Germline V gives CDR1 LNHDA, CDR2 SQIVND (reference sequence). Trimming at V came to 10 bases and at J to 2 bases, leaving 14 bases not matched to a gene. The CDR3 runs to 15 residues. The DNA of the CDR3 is TGTGCCACTTCCAACCTCGACAGGGAGCCCTACGAGCAGTACTTC. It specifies CATSNLDREPYEQYF.

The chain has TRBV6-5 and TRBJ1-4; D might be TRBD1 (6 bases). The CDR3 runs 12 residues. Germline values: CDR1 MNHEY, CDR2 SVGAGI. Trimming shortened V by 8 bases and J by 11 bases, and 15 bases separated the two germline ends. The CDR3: CASGTQGGKLFF. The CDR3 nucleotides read TGTGCCAGCGGAACACAGGGAGGGAAACTGTTTTTT.

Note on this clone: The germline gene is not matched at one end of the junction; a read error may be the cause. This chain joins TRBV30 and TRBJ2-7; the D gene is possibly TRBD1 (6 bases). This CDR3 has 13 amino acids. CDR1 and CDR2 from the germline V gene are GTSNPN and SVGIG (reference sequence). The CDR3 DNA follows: TGTGCCTGGAGTCTCGGGGACACCTATGAGCAGTACTTC. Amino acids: CAWSLGDTYEQYF. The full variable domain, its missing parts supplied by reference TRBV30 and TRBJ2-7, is SQTIHQWPATLVQPVGSPLSLECTVEGTSNPNLYWYRQAAGRGLQLLFYSVGIGQISSEVPQNLSASRPQDRQFILSSKKLLLSDSGFYLCAWSLGDTYEQYFGPGTRLTVT.

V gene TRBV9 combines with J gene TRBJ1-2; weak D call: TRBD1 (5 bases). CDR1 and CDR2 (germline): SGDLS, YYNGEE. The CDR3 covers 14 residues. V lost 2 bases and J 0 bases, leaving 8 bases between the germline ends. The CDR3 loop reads CASSVGRANYGYTF. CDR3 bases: TGTGCCAGCAGCGTGGGACGAGCTAACTATGGCTACACCTTC.

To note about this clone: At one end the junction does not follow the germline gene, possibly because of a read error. The CDR3 here is CASNISRVSTEAFF. The CDR3 nucleotides read TGTGCCAGTAATATAAGCAGGGTATCGACTGAAGCTTTCTTT. The chain uses TRBV19 and TRBJ1-1; maybe TRBD1 (5 bases). The germline CDR1 and CDR2 sequences are LNHDA and SQIVND (reference sequence). The CDR3 length is 14 residues.

The DNA for the CDR3 is TGTGCCAGCGTTCGGACAGGGTACGGTTACGAGCAGTACTTC. Its protein is CASVRTGYGYEQYF. V and J are TRBV6-4 and TRBJ2-7; 8 nucleotides match TRBD1. Germline values: CDR1 MRHNA, CDR2 SNTAGT. Germline trimming cut 8 bases from V and 4 bases from J; bases unmatched to any gene: 10. CDR3 length equals 14 residues.